The 21 T cell receptor beta chains reported below all come from one sample, sequenced in a study of response to subunit inactivated influenza vaccine. A single record per CDR3 protein comes from TCRdb applying MiXCR to the RT-PCR reads. The top ten clones hold 2.5% to 3.5% of a sample with some 500,000 distinct CDR3 sequences, about 17% of them seen once. The sequences come from CD4+ T cells sorted from PBMCs, collected 23 to 25 months after vaccination. These receptors were obtained from a man aged 50-75 years who received an inactivated influenza vaccine.

This clonotype came up a few times. V and J are TRBV28 and TRBJ1-1; D remains ambiguous. The germline V gene encodes CDR1 MDHEN and CDR2 SYDVKM. The CDR3 is 14 amino acids. Trimming removed 6 bases at V and 3 bases at J, with 14 bases between. The CDR3 here is CASSEGSGHTEAFF. The CDR3, as DNA: TGTGCCAGCAGCGAGGGATCTGGGCACACTGAAGCTTTCTTT.

In this sample, this clonotype turned up many times. Relative to the germline gene, one junction end is altered; a read error may explain this. The rearrangement links TRBV5-1 to TRBJ2-3; D is perhaps TRBD1 or TRBD2 (5 bases each). The germline V gene encodes CDR1 SGHRS and CDR2 YFSETQ. The CDR3 runs to 14 residues. The CDR3: CASSFGTATGTQYF. CDR3 in DNA: TGCGCCAGCAGCTTCGGGACGGCTACAGGTACGCAGTATTTT. The full variable domain, completed using reference TRBV5-1 and TRBJ2-3, is KAGVTQTPRYLIKTRGQQVTLSCSPISGHRSVSWYQQTPGQGLQFLFEYFSETQRNKGNFPGRFSGRQFSNSRSEMNVSTLELGDSALYLCASSFGTATGTQYFGPGTRLTVL.

The DNA of the CDR3 is TGCAGTGCTATGAGTCAGGGTCAGGGGGCTTCCCCGGATGGCTACACCTTC. Translated: CSAMSQGQGASPDGYTF. The rearrangement uses TRBV20-1 and TRBJ1-2, with TRBD1 matching over 8 bases. This CDR3 has 17 amino acids. Germline assignment: CDR1 DFQATT and CDR2 SNEGSKA (reference sequence). V was clipped by 4 bases and J by 6 bases; unmatched bases: 19.

The chain recombines TRBV20-1 with TRBJ2-1; 7 nucleotides match TRBD1. The CDR3 spans 14 residues. The J segment lost 4 bases and the V segment lost 6 bases, leaving 9 bases of the junction unmatched. CDR1 is DFQATT and CDR2 is SNEGSKA in the germline V gene (reference sequence). CDR3: CSAEHRDSYNEQFF. The CDR3 bases are TGCAGTGCGGAACACCGGGACAGTTACAATGAGCAGTTCTTC.

This clonotype turned up a few times. The chain employs TRBV12-3 or TRBV12-4 and TRBJ2-3; TRBD1 might be the D (5 bases). There are 12 residues in the CDR3. V was trimmed by 5 bases and J by 7 bases, leaving 10 bases between them. Here the CDR3 reads CASSLDSNTQYF. CDR3 nucleotides: TGTGCCAGCAGTCTCGACAGCAATACGCAGTATTTT.

This clonotype appeared many times. The chain has TRBV20-1 and TRBJ2-5; no clear D gene. The CDR3 runs to 12 residues. Germline V gives CDR1 DFQATT, CDR2 SNEGSKA (reference sequence). Trimming removed 7 bases from V and 4 bases from J, with 13 bases in between. The CDR3 DNA sequence: TGCAGTGGGTCGTCGTTCGCAGAGACCCAGTACTTC. As protein: CSGSSFAETQYF.

The genes are TRBV27 and TRBJ2-1; 8 positions match TRBD2. The CDR3 length is 13 residues. Trimming cost V 9 bases and J 9 bases; bases outside gene matches: 10. Per germline, CDR1 MNHEY and CDR2 SMNVEV (reference sequence). CDR3 sequence: CASSSMAGGEQFF. CDR3 sequence (DNA): TGTGCCAGTAGTAGTATGGCGGGAGGTGAGCAGTTCTTC.

J is TRBJ2-2 and V is TRBV20-1, with a possible D match to TRBD2 (6 bases). The V gene's germline CDR1 is DFQATT and CDR2 SNEGSKA (reference sequence). The CDR3 covers 14 residues. V gave up 0 bases and J gave up 2 bases, with 7 bases separating them. CDR3 bases: TGCAGTGCTAGAGATACTAGCAACACCGGGGAGCTGTTTTTT. Its protein is CSARDTSNTGELFF.

The table lists this clonotype with a few counts. This chain links TRBV5-1 with TRBJ2-2; no definite D call. V lost 4 bases and J lost 4, with 11 bases in between. Germline V gene sequence: CDR1 SGHRS, CDR2 YFSETQ. This CDR3 spans 14 amino acids. CDR3 loop: CASSPLVVTGELFF. In DNA form, the CDR3 reads TGCGCCAGCAGCCCTTTGGTTGTCACCGGGGAGCTGTTTTTT.

This clonotype has ten or more counts. The J gene is TRBJ2-1, the V gene TRBV11-1, with 12 bases lining up with TRBD2. The V and J ends lost 2 bases and 10 bases, in that order; junction bases with no gene match: 15. The CDR3 totals 18 residues. Germline values: CDR1 SGHAT, CDR2 FQDESV (reference sequence). This CDR3 is CASSLPFRLAGEQGEQFF. For the CDR3, the DNA is TGTGCCAGCAGCTTACCCTTCAGACTAGCGGGGGAACAGGGGGAGCAGTTCTTC.

This chain uses TRBV4-3 with TRBJ1-5; D call uncertain. Between the trimmed V and J ends, which lost 1 base and 6 bases, there was a span of 10 bases. The CDR3 runs to 14 residues. CDR1 and CDR2 (germline): LGHNA, YSLEER. DNA for the CDR3: TGCGCCAGCAGCCAAGTTGCGGATACTCAGCCCCAGCATTTT. It is translated as CASSQVADTQPQHF.

This clonotype came up a few times. The rearrangement links TRBV4-2 to TRBJ2-1; 10 nucleotides align to TRBD2. The CDR3 runs 12 residues. Germline V gene sequence: CDR1 LGHNA, CDR2 YNFKEQ. The junction had 2 bases not matched to a gene; V was cut back by 5 bases and J by 10 bases. CDR3 bases: TGTGCCAGCAGCATACTAGCGGGGGAGCAGTTCTTC. Translation gives CASSILAGEQFF.

The V and J genes are TRBV10-3 and TRBJ2-3; 16 positions match TRBD2. The V gene's germline CDR1 is ENHRY and CDR2 SYGVKD. V shed 6 bases, J shed 2 bases, and the junction held 11 bases outside the gene matches. The CDR3 has 19 amino acids. The CDR3 spells CAISPGLAGGPSLTDTQYF. CDR3 DNA sequence: TGTGCCATCAGCCCGGGACTAGCGGGAGGGCCTTCTCTCACAGATACGCAGTATTTT.

The chain joins TRBV12-3 or TRBV12-4 to TRBJ2-3; a possible D gene is TRBD2 (6 bases). The CDR3 has 13 residues. V lost 6 bases, J lost 9 bases, and 16 bases lay in between. The DNA for the CDR3 is TGTGCCAGCAGACCGGACTACGGAGGGACGCAGTATTTT. It translates to CASRPDYGGTQYF.

In this sample, this clonotype turned up many times. The rearrangement joins TRBV4-3 to TRBJ2-1; D is uncertain. V gave up 2 bases and J gave up 10 bases, with 12 bases separating them. CDR1 LGHNA and CDR2 YSLEER come from the germline V gene. The CDR3 is 13 residues long. The CDR3 loop reads CASSQPQIGEQFF. In DNA, the CDR3 is TGCGCCAGCAGCCAACCTCAAATTGGAGAGCAGTTCTTC.

The chain combines TRBV4-2 with TRBJ2-1, with 9 bases fitting TRBD2. In germline, CDR1 is LGHNA, CDR2 YNFKEQ. The CDR3 extends over 16 amino acids. Losses at the gene ends were 6 bases for V and 1 base for J; bases not matched to a gene: 7. In DNA form, the CDR3 reads TGTGCCAGCAGTGACTCTAGCGGGGCGTCCTACAATGAGCAGTTCTTC. It yields the protein CASSDSSGASYNEQFF.

Note on this clonotype: The CDR3 does not close with the conserved phenylalanine or tryptophan, likely indicating a read error. The DNA is left out, because the CDR3 cannot be placed on it with certainty; the CDR3 is given as TCRdb lists it. V gene TRBV21-1 combines with J gene TRBJ2-7; the table calls TRBD2, which could not be checked here. TRBV21-1 is a pseudogene. With termini counted, the CDR3 has 10 amino acids. CDR3 loop: CASSKRDGGC.

The chain carries TRBV20-1 and TRBJ1-2, with 7 bases that match TRBD1. The germline CDR1 and CDR2 sequences are DFQATT and SNEGSKA (reference sequence). The CDR3 runs 13 residues. Trimming took 4 bases from V and 2 from J; bases not matched to a gene: 4. The CDR3 region is CSATDRRNYGYTF. The DNA of the CDR3 is TGCAGTGCTACGGACAGGCGGAACTATGGCTACACCTTC.

This clonotype came up a few times. The gene calls are TRBV29-1 and TRBJ2-7; TRBD1 or TRBD2 may be the D gene (5 bases each). V was cut by 5 bases and J by 5 bases, with 16 bases left in between. The CDR3 has 13 amino acids. CDR1 is SQVTM, CDR2 ANQGSEA, per germline. The CDR3 sequence: CSVSGRAYNEQYF. As DNA, the CDR3 is TGCAGCGTTTCGGGACGCGCCTATAACGAGCAGTACTTC.

The chain uses TRBV3-1 and TRBJ1-6, with 8 bases aligning to TRBD1. The CDR3 contains 14 residues. J lost 8 bases, V lost 1 base, and 1 base had no gene match. Germline V gene lookup returns CDR1 LGHDT and CDR2 YNNKEL (reference sequence). The CDR3, as DNA: TGTGCCAGCAGCCAAGGGGACAGGCATTCACCCCTCCACTTT. This translates into CASSQGDRHSPLHF.

This chain connects TRBV12-3 or TRBV12-4 to TRBJ2-7; perhaps TRBD2 as D (6 bases). V was cut by 5 bases and J by 3 bases, with 11 bases left in between. This CDR3 contains 13 residues. CDR3 residues: CASSLRRDYEQYF. Here the CDR3 DNA reads TGTGCCAGCAGTCTACGGCGGGACTACGAGCAGTACTTC.